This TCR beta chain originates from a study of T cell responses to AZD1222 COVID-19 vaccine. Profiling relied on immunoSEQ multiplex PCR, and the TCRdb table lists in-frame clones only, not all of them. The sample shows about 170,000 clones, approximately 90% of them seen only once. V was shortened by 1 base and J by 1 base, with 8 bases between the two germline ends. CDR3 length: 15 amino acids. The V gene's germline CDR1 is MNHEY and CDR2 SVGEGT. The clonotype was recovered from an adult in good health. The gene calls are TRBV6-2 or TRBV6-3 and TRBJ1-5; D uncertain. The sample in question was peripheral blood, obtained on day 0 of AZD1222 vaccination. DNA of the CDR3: TGTGCCAGCAGTTACTGGTCGGCCAGCAATCAGCCCCAGCATTTT. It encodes CASSYWSASNQPQHF.